The 27 T cell receptor beta chains presented below share a single source sample, sequenced in a study of blood T cell repertoires in COVID-19. Produced via immunoSEQ multiplex PCR; TCRdb's table is partial and in-frame only. The sample includes around 330,000 clones, 88% of them seen just once. Material for sequencing was peripheral blood. These receptors came from a woman in her twenties or thirties with COVID-19, enrolled during active disease.

This sequence joins TRBV5-4 and TRBJ2-1, with D possibly being TRBD2 (5 bases). Trimming shortened V by 0 bases and J by 4 bases, and 11 bases separated the two germline ends. The CDR3 has 15 amino acids. CDR1 is SGHNT and CDR2 is YYREEE in the germline V gene (reference sequence). DNA of the CDR3: TGTGCCAGCAGCTTGGGGGCGCGAGGGTACAATGAGCAGTTCTTC. This codes for CASSLGARGYNEQFF.

This clone came up a few times. This chain uses TRBV4-2 with TRBJ2-3; 11 nucleotides match TRBD2. CDR1 LGHNA and CDR2 YNFKEQ come from the germline V gene. The ends lost 0 bases at V and 0 bases at J; junction bases unmatched: 8. The CDR3 has 19 amino acids. CDR3 DNA: TGTGCCAGCAGCCAAGATGATGGTCTAGCGGGGGGAAGCACAGATACGCAGTATTTT. Amino acid sequence: CASSQDDGLAGGSTDTQYF.

The J gene is TRBJ1-2, the V gene TRBV30; no clear D. V lost 0 bases to trimming and J lost 5 bases, with 4 bases between them. CDR1 is GTSNPN and CDR2 is SVGIG in the germline V gene (reference sequence). This CDR3 is built from 11 residues. The CDR3 loop reads CAWSVQYGYTF. As DNA, the CDR3 is TGTGCCTGGAGTGTACAATATGGCTACACCTTC.

The chain uses TRBV7-2 and TRBJ2-1; 9 bases fit TRBD1. The CDR3 is made up of 16 amino acids. Trimming cost V 4 bases and J 4 bases; bases outside gene matches: 8. In germline, CDR1 is SGHTA, CDR2 FQGNSA. For the CDR3, the DNA is TGTGCCAGCAGCTCCAACAGGGGGCTAAAATACAATGAGCAGTTCTTC. Protein product: CASSSNRGLKYNEQFF.

This clone was detected once. The chain is built from TRBV9 and TRBJ2-3; perhaps TRBD2 as D (7 bases). The CDR3 runs to 16 residues. The germline V and J ends were trimmed by 0 bases and 4 bases, with 15 bases remaining between them. Germline CDR1 and CDR2: SGDLS and YYNGEE. The CDR3 reads CASSVGWGGPADTQYF. The CDR3 DNA sequence: TGTGCCAGCAGCGTAGGTTGGGGGGGCCCGGCAGATACGCAGTATTTT.

The chain joins TRBV2 to TRBJ1-5, with TRBD1 matching over 8 bases. The CDR3 contains 13 residues. V was pared by 7 bases and J by 6 bases, with 5 bases of the junction left unmatched. Germline-derived CDR1 and CDR2 are SNHLY and FYNNEI. The CDR3 nucleotides read TGTGCCAGCACAGGACAGGGAACTCAGCCCCAGCATTTT. Translating it yields CASTGQGTQPQHF.

The chain employs TRBV5-1 and TRBJ2-1; tentative D call: TRBD2 (6 bases). The V and J ends lost 1 base and 7 bases respectively, with 12 bases between them. CDR1 and CDR2 from the germline V gene are SGHRS and YFSETQ. This CDR3 is built from 14 residues. Here the CDR3 reads CASSLMGGGNEQFF. CDR3 in DNA: TGCGCCAGCAGCTTGATGGGCGGAGGGAATGAGCAGTTCTTC.

The chain employs TRBV4-1 and TRBJ2-1; tentatively, D is TRBD2 (6 bases). Trimming left V 0 bases short and J 3 bases short, with 12 bases between. CDR3 size: 16 residues. Looked up from germline, CDR1 is MGHRA and CDR2 is YSYEKL. The CDR3 sequence: CASSQDFGTDYNEQFF. The CDR3 DNA follows: TGCGCCAGCAGCCAAGATTTCGGGACTGACTACAATGAGCAGTTCTTC.

This clone appeared once. This chain links TRBV14 with TRBJ2-5; 7 bases are shared with TRBD1. Germline loops: CDR1 SGHDN, CDR2 FVKESK. The length of the CDR3 is 13 residues. V was pared by 6 bases and J by 2 bases, with 3 bases of the junction left unmatched. The chain's CDR3 is CASSRDRQETQYF. The CDR3 bases are TGTGCCAGCAGTCGGGACAGACAAGAGACCCAGTACTTC.

The gene calls are TRBV9 and TRBJ2-7, with a weak D call TRBD2 (6 bases). V was clipped by 8 bases and J by 2 bases, with 14 bases between them. This CDR3 is built from 13 residues. CDR1 is SGDLS and CDR2 is YYNGEE in the germline V gene. The CDR3 here is CASSPDYPYEQYF. CDR3 in DNA: TGTGCCAGTTCCCCGGACTACCCCTACGAGCAGTACTTC.

V gene TRBV6-5 combines with J gene TRBJ1-2; 10 bases map to TRBD1. CDR1 and CDR2 from the germline V gene are MNHEY and SVGAGI. The CDR3 is made up of 14 amino acids. The V gene end was trimmed by 6 bases and the J gene end by 7 bases; junction bases not matched to a gene: 8. CDR3 region: CASSDGQGGSGYTF. The CDR3 DNA sequence: TGTGCCAGCAGCGACGGACAGGGGGGATCTGGCTACACCTTC.

The sample holds a few counts of this clone. The chain employs TRBV6-5 and TRBJ1-5; TRBD1 aligns across 7 bases. This CDR3 region has 15 residues. The junction had 6 bases not matched to a gene; V was cut back by 6 bases and J by 1 base. Germline CDR1 MNHEY, CDR2 SVGAGI. CDR3 region: CASRRDSLSNQPQHF. The CDR3 DNA reads as TGTGCCAGCAGACGGGACAGCCTAAGCAATCAGCCCCAGCATTTT.

The chain couples TRBV2 to TRBJ2-2; TRBD1 agrees at 8 bases. The CDR3 runs 16 residues. V was pared by 10 bases and J by 4 bases, with 14 bases of the junction left unmatched. Per germline, CDR1 SNHLY and CDR2 FYNNEI. CDR3 residues: CATSLPRGLGTGELFF. CDR3 nucleotides: TGTGCCACCAGCCTCCCCAGGGGGCTGGGCACCGGGGAGCTGTTTTTT.

This clone was counted a single time. This chain links TRBV7-2 with TRBJ2-3, with unresolved D. CDR1 is SGHTA, CDR2 FQGNSA, per germline. The V and J ends lost 5 bases and 6 bases respectively, with 15 bases between them. CDR3 length: 14 residues. The CDR3 region is CASSLRPTPDTQYF. CDR3 DNA sequence: TGTGCCAGCAGCCTACGCCCGACTCCCGATACGCAGTATTTT.

J is TRBJ1-5 and V is TRBV2, with TRBD1 identical over 9 bases. In germline, CDR1 is SNHLY, CDR2 FYNNEI. This CDR3 has 15 residues. Trimming at V came to 3 bases and at J to 2 bases, leaving 2 bases not matched to a gene. The CDR3 spells CASSEDRGGNQPQHF. The CDR3 DNA reads TGTGCCAGCAGTGAGGACAGGGGAGGCAATCAGCCCCAGCATTTT.

This clone came up a few times. The chain links TRBV4-3 to TRBJ1-2; D may be TRBD1 (6 bases). The CDR3 has 15 amino acids. The ends were cut back, 2 bases at V and 7 bases at J, with 17 bases in the middle. Germline CDR1 and CDR2: LGHNA and YSLEER. The CDR3 loop reads CASSQQLGGGSGYTF. For the CDR3, the DNA is TGCGCCAGCAGCCAACAACTAGGGGGGGGAAGTGGCTACACCTTC.

This sequence joins TRBV10-2 and TRBJ1-1; no clear D. The CDR3 runs 14 residues. Trimming pared 2 bases from V and 0 bases from J, leaving 7 bases between. Germline CDR1 reads WSHSY; CDR2 reads SAAADI. As DNA, the CDR3 is TGCGCCAGCAGTGAGGAGGAGGTGAACACTGAAGCTTTCTTT. Translation gives CASSEEEVNTEAFF.

The genes are TRBV19 and TRBJ1-3; D unclear. The CDR3 loop spans 14 amino acids. The germline gives CDR1 LNHDA, CDR2 SQIVND (reference sequence). Trimming left V 7 bases short and J 2 bases short, with 12 bases between. CDR3 DNA sequence: TGTGCCAGTACCAGGCACGGGGCTGGAAACACCATATATTTT. Its translation: CASTRHGAGNTIYF.

The V gene is TRBV5-1, the J gene TRBJ2-5; weak D call: TRBD2 (6 bases). V lost 4 bases to trimming and J lost 4 bases, with 20 bases between them. The CDR3 covers 16 residues. Germline-derived CDR1 and CDR2 are SGHRS and YFSETQ. The CDR3 region is CASSPPLPGVGETQYF. As DNA, the CDR3 is TGCGCCAGCAGCCCACCCCTCCCGGGGGTAGGAGAGACCCAGTACTTC.

This sequence joins TRBV3-1 (or the pseudogene TRBV3-2) and TRBJ1-5; D is uncertain. There are 13 residues in the CDR3. The V gene's germline CDR1 is LGHDT and CDR2 YNNKEL (reference sequence). V was cut by 4 bases and J by 1 base, with 5 bases left in between. CDR3 bases: TGTGCCAGCAGCCGCGGGAGCAATCAGCCCCAGCATTTT. Residues: CASSRGSNQPQHF.

The J gene is TRBJ1-2, the V gene TRBV27; the D is unclear. The CDR3 has 17 amino acids. Germline-derived CDR1 and CDR2 are MNHEY and SMNVEV (reference sequence). V was clipped by 4 bases and J by 1 base, with 19 bases between them. The CDR3 sequence is CASSSTGARAFNYGYTF. DNA for the CDR3: TGTGCCAGCAGTTCCACCGGAGCGAGGGCCTTTAACTATGGCTACACCTTC.

The chain links TRBV6-1 to TRBJ1-5, with 10 bases fitting TRBD1. V lost 6 bases, J lost 7 bases, and 6 bases stayed unmatched. The CDR3 runs 14 residues. The germline CDR1 and CDR2 sequences are MNHNS and SASEGT. The CDR3 region has the DNA TGTGCCAGCAGAGGACAGGGGGACGGGCAGCCCCAGCATTTT. Translation gives CASRGQGDGQPQHF.

The chain combines TRBV2 with TRBJ1-3; weak D call: TRBD1 (5 bases). V lost 1 base and J 0 bases, leaving 10 bases between the germline ends. The germline V gene has CDR1 SNHLY and CDR2 FYNNEI. CDR3 length equals 16 residues. This CDR3 is CASSEETVYSGNTIYF. The CDR3 nucleotides are TGTGCCAGCAGTGAAGAGACAGTCTACTCTGGAAACACCATATATTTT.

The sample holds a few counts of this clone. J is TRBJ2-7 and V is TRBV23-1; D might be TRBD1 (5 bases). TRBV23-1 is an open reading frame, and its role is uncertain. The V end lost 3 bases, the J end lost 4 bases, and 13 bases lay between the germline ends. The CDR3 consists of 14 residues. As DNA, the CDR3 is TGCGCCAGCAGTCATGATTACAGGTCTTACGAGCAGTACGTC. Translated, it gives CASSHDYRSYEQYV.

The V call is TRBV6-5, the J call TRBJ1-1; D is unclear. V shed 7 bases and J shed 5 bases, with 14 bases lying between them. CDR1 and CDR2 from the germline V gene are MNHEY and SVGAGI. The CDR3 extends over 13 amino acids. This chain's CDR3 is CASKNGRNTEAFF. In DNA, the CDR3 is TGTGCCAGCAAAAATGGGAGAAATACTGAAGCTTTCTTT.

This chain uses TRBV12-5 with TRBJ1-4, with TRBD1 matching over 9 bases. CDR3 length: 15 amino acids. Germline loops: CDR1 LGHNT, CDR2 FRNRAP. Trimming took 7 bases from V and 8 from J; bases not matched to a gene: 11. CDR3 protein: CASADGRTGVEKLFF. CDR3 nucleotides: TGTGCTAGTGCCGACGGGAGGACAGGGGTCGAAAAACTGTTTTTT. Filled out from reference TRBV12-5 and TRBJ1-4, the complete variable domain reads DARVTQTPRHKVTEMGQEVTMRCQPILGHNTVFWYRQTMMQGLELLAYFRNRAPLDDSGMPKDRFSAEMPDATLATLKIQPSEPRDSAVYFCASADGRTGVEKLFFGSGTQLSVL.

V gene TRBV7-9 combines with J gene TRBJ1-3; possible D gene TRBD1, 5 bases. Trimming took 2 bases from V and 2 from J, leaving 13 bases between them. The V gene's germline CDR1 is SEHNR and CDR2 FQNEAQ (reference sequence). The CDR3 totals 16 residues. CDR3 bases: TGTGCCAGCAGCTTATACGGGGACTTTCCTGGAAACACCATATATTTT. Translated, it gives CASSLYGDFPGNTIYF.